A single T cell receptor (beta chain) is shown here with its context. This entry is derived from a study of cytomegalovirus exposure and HLA in healthy donors. Per germline, CDR1 SGHTA and CDR2 FQGTGA. The CDR3 loop spans 14 amino acids. Between the trimmed V and J ends, which lost 2 bases and 1 base, there was a span of 8 bases. Use of 60 Vbeta and 13 Jbeta primers characterized the PCR. The protocol was immunoSEQ multiplex PCR, while the TCRdb copy is restricted to in-frame clones and leaves out a portion. The sample contains around 150,000 clones, about 70% of which appear only once. This chain joins TRBV7-3 and TRBJ1-1, with D maybe TRBD1 (6 bases). The sequence derives from a man aged 35 to 55 in good health and CMV-seronegative. Sequenced material: PBMCs. This CDR3 reads CASSLGGANTEAFF. CDR3 DNA sequence: TGTGCCAGCAGCTTAGGGGGGGCGAACACTGAAGCTTTCTTT.